The rows below give T cell receptor beta chains drawn from one sample of a study of siplizumab effects on memory and regulatory T cells. Measured with immunoSEQ multiplex PCR; TCRdb has only the in-frame clones, and not every one. The table lists about 100,000 clones, about 94% of them singletons. The sample comprised non-Treg CD4+ T cells sorted from blood. These receptors all come from a human donor in good health. Each CDR3 is given with its conserved first and last residue. A D gene is named only where the DNA matches it firmly. Some rows mark clone size as missing; the rest say once, few, many or name a class of expanded clone.

TRBV28	TRBJ2-5	-	-	CASSLPGTETQYF	TGTGCCAGCAGTTTACCAGGGACAGAGACCCAGTACTTC
TRBV5-6	TRBJ2-7	-	-	CASRPDRSPGREQYF	TGTGCCAGCAGGCCTGACAGATCGCCTGGCCGCGAGCAGTACTTC
TRBV28	TRBJ2-3	once	-	CASSPRLGRAADTQYF	TGTGCCAGCAGTCCCCGTCTCGGCAGAGCCGCAGATACGCAGTATTTT
TRBV5-1	TRBJ2-1	few	TRBD1	CASSLELGQEQFF	TGCGCCAGCAGCTTGGAGTTGGGACAGGAGCAGTTCTTC
TRBV11-2	TRBJ1-1	-	-	CASTVGSNTEAFF	TGTGCCAGCACCGTCGGTTCGAACACTGAAGCTTTCTTT
TRBV28	TRBJ1-5	-	-	CASSIGSNQPQHF	TGTGCCAGCAGCATCGGATCCAATCAGCCCCAGCATTTT
TRBV10-3	TRBJ2-5	-	-	CAISRGYQETQYF	TGTGCCATCAGTAGGGGGTACCAAGAGACCCAGTACTTC
TRBV30	TRBJ2-6	-	-	CAWKRASRGANVLTF	TGTGCCTGGAAACGCGCTTCACGCGGGGCCAACGTCCTGACTTTC
TRBV11-3	TRBJ2-2	-	TRBD2	CASSPRREGGELFF	TGTGCCAGCAGCCCTCGGAGGGAGGGCGGGGAGCTGTTTTTT
TRBV4-2	TRBJ1-1	-	TRBD1	CASSQDPGTANTEAFF	TGTGCCAGCAGCCAAGATCCCGGGACAGCTAACACTGAAGCTTTCTTT
TRBV5-6	TRBJ2-7	-	-	CASEGGSYEQYF	TGTGCCAGCGAAGGGGGTTCCTACGAGCAGTACTTC
TRBV6-5	TRBJ2-5	-	TRBD1	CASSETGVETQYF	TGTGCCAGCAGTGAAACAGGGGTAGAGACCCAGTACTTC
TRBV4-1	TRBJ1-2	-	-	CASSPRDAPTTNYGYTF	TGCGCCAGCAGCCCACGGGACGCACCAACCACTAACTATGGCTACACCTTC
TRBV6-6	TRBJ2-7	-	-	CASSSGTRAYEQYF	TGTGCCAGCAGCTCCGGGACCCGTGCCTACGAGCAGTACTTC
TRBV11-3	TRBJ2-2	-	TRBD1	CASSLDTGGATGELFF	TGTGCCAGCAGCTTAGATACAGGGGGCGCCACCGGGGAGCTGTTTTTT
TRBV4-1	TRBJ2-1	-	TRBD2	CASSRLAGYLNEQFF	TGCGCCAGCAGCCGATTAGCGGGGTATCTCAATGAGCAGTTCTTC
TRBV27	TRBJ2-7	once	TRBD1	CASSPNRGLGYEQYF	TGTGCCAGCAGTCCTAACAGGGGGCTAGGGTACGAGCAGTACTTC
TRBV11-2	TRBJ2-2	-	-	CASSLGANSGELFF	TGTGCCAGCAGCTTAGGTGCGAATTCCGGGGAGCTGTTTTTT
TRBV6-4	TRBJ2-3	-	TRBD2	CASSLTSGRADTQYF	TGTGCCAGCAGCCTGACTAGCGGGAGGGCAGATACGCAGTATTTT
TRBV5-5	TRBJ2-5	-	TRBD1	CASRPRGQGGQETQYF	TGTGCCAGCAGACCCCGGGGACAGGGAGGTCAAGAGACCCAGTACTTC
TRBV5-1	TRBJ2-7	-	-	CASSPRGNYEQYF	TGCGCCAGCAGCCCCCGAGGGAACTACGAGCAGTACTTC
TRBV10-1	TRBJ2-7	-	TRBD1	CASSDSVPGTGFYEQYF	TGCGCCAGCAGTGACTCGGTGCCCGGGACAGGGTTCTACGAGCAGTACTTC
TRBV6-5	TRBJ2-7	-	TRBD1	CASSPTGAHSYEQYF	TGTGCCAGCAGTCCGACAGGGGCCCACTCCTACGAGCAGTACTTC
TRBV5-1	TRBJ1-2	-	-	CASSLPGNYGYTF	TGCGCCAGCAGCTTGCCAGGGAACTATGGCTACACCTTC
TRBV5-6	TRBJ2-3	-	-	CASSLVSTDTQYF	TGTGCCAGCAGCTTGGTCAGCACAGATACGCAGTATTTT
TRBV7-8	TRBJ2-5	-	-	CASSSHGPTVPVTQYF	TGTGCCAGCAGCTCCCATGGGCCTACAGTCCCAGTGACCCAGTACTTC
TRBV1	TRBJ2-2	once	-	CTSSQKPRVRGRPGTGELFF	TGCACCAGCAGCCAAAAGCCCCGGGTGCGGGGGCGGCCAGGCACCGGGGAGCTGTTTTTT
TRBV20-1	TRBJ2-7	few	TRBD2	CSAQKQGLYF	TGCAGTGCCCAAAAGCAGGGACTATACTTC
TRBV15	TRBJ1-4	-	-	CATSRGKGGNNEKLFF	TGTGCCACCAGCAGAGGAAAGGGGGGGAATAATGAAAAACTGTTTTTT
TRBV9	TRBJ2-5	-	-	CASSVFQNPGETQYF	TGTGCCAGCAGCGTATTTCAGAACCCAGGGGAGACCCAGTACTTC
TRBV5-1	TRBJ2-1	-	TRBD2	CASSLLAGEGNEQFF	TGCGCCAGCAGCCTACTAGCGGGAGAGGGTAATGAGCAGTTCTTC
TRBV9	TRBJ2-2	-	-	CASSVGTPDTGELFF	TGTGCCAGCAGCGTAGGGACTCCCGACACCGGGGAGCTGTTTTTT
TRBV19	TRBJ2-3	-	-	CASSRERPTDTQYF	TGTGCCAGTAGTCGGGAAAGACCCACAGATACGCAGTATTTT
TRBV9	TRBJ2-3	once	-	CASSASGGRDTQYF	TGTGCCAGCAGCGCGTCAGGGGGGAGGGATACGCAGTATTTT
TRBV6-6	TRBJ2-7	-	-	CASSYTNYEQYF	TGTGCCAGCAGTTACACCAACTACGAGCAGTACTTC
TRBV7-9	TRBJ2-3	-	-	CASSLRAGADTQYF	TGTGCCAGCAGCTTACGGGCCGGGGCAGATACGCAGTATTTT
TRBV6-5	TRBJ1-1	-	-	CASSYSRQVYAFF	TGTGCCAGCAGTTACTCAAGGCAGGTTTACGCTTTCTTT
TRBV27	TRBJ2-7	-	-	CASSLSGATYEQYF	TGTGCCAGCAGTTTATCGGGGGCCACCTACGAGCAGTACTTC
TRBV12-5	TRBJ2-2	-	TRBD2	CASGVMGVAGAPGELFF	TGTGCTAGTGGGGTAATGGGAGTAGCGGGAGCCCCCGGGGAGCTGTTTTTT
TRBV11-2	TRBJ2-1	-	TRBD2	CASSPLRTSGRALQFF	TGTGCCAGCAGCCCGCTTCGGACTAGCGGGAGGGCCCTCCAGTTCTTC
TRBV2	TRBJ2-3	-	-	CASSEALLGADTQYF	TGTGCCAGCAGTGAAGCGCTTCTGGGGGCAGATACGCAGTATTTT
TRBV7-3	TRBJ1-1	-	-	CASSPQEAGKAFF	TGTGCCAGCAGTCCCCAGGAGGCCGGTAAAGCTTTCTTT
TRBV19	TRBJ2-7	-	TRBD2	CTKRGGLYEQYF	TGTACCAAGCGGGGAGGCCTCTACGAGCAGTACTTC
TRBV5-6	TRBJ1-2	-	TRBD1	CASSPLTGTAENGYTF	TGTGCCAGCAGCCCCCTCACCGGGACAGCAGAGAATGGCTACACCTTC
TRBV6-5	TRBJ2-7	few	-	CASRLGGEQYF	TGTGCCAGCAGGCTGGGAGGCGAGCAGTACTTC
TRBV7-8	TRBJ1-2	-	-	CASTPGGNYGYTF	TGTGCCAGCACCCCGGGGGGGAACTATGGCTACACCTTC